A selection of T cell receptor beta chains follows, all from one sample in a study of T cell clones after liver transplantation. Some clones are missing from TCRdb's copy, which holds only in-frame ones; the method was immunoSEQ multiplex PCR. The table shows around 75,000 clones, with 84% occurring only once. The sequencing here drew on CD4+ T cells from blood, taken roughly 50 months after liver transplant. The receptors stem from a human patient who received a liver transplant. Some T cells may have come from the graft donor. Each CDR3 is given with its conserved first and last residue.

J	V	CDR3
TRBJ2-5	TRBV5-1	CASSQPGLAGGPQETQYF
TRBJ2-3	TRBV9	CASSVRLAGGSGPDTQYF
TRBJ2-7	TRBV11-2	CASSPPRGWRVPSYEQYF
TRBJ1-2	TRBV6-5	CASSYVRQNGYTF
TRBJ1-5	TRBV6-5	CASSPTGANQPQHF
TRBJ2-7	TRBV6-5	CASHASGGAYEQYF
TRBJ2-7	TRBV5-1	CASSDRVGGLEQYF
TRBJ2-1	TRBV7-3	CASSIAGTSNNEQFF
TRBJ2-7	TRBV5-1	CASRGAGNAYEQYF
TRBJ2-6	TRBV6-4	CASSRKSDPSGANVLTF